This T cell receptor (beta chain) was observed in a study of OX40 agonist ivuxolimab in advanced cancers. Produced via immunoSEQ multiplex PCR; TCRdb's table is partial and in-frame only. The sample shows tens of thousands of clones, 75% to 90% of them seen only once. The study, taken as a whole, reports: At 0.1 to 3.0 mg/kg, clonal expansion of CD4+ and CD8+ blood T cells had occurred by week 6.

Regarding this clone: What it binds is not known.

The germline gives CDR1 MNHNY, CDR2 SVGAGI (reference sequence). Losses at the gene ends were 5 bases for V and 14 bases for J; bases not matched to a gene: 14. The CDR3 is 13 residues long. This TCR was sampled from an adult with an advanced solid tumor such as melanoma, head and neck, liver or kidney cancer. The chain is built from TRBV6-6 and TRBJ1-2; the match to TRBD1 covers 7 bases. The starting material was CD4+ or CD8+ T cells sorted from blood, obtained in a trial of the OX40 agonist ivuxolimab. CDR3 in DNA: TGTGCCAGCAGTACCAAAACAGGGGTTGGAGGTACCTTC. This codes for CASSTKTGVGGTF.